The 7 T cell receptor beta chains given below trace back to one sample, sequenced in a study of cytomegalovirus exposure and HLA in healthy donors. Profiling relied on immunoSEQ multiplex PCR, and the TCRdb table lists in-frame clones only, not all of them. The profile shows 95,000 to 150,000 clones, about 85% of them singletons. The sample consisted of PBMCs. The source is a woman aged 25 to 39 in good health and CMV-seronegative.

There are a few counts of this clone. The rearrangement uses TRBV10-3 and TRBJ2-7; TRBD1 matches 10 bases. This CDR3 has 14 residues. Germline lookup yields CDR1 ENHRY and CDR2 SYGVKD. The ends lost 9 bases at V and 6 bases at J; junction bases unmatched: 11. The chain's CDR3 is CAIKSGTGVIEQYF. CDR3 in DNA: TGTGCCATAAAATCCGGGACAGGGGTAATCGAGCAGTACTTC.

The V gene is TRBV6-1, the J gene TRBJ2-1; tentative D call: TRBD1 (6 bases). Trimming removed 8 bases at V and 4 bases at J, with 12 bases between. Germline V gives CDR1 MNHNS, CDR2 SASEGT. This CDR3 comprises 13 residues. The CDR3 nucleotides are TGTGCCAGCCGCCTAGGGGGATACAATGAGCAGTTCTTC. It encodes CASRLGGYNEQFF.

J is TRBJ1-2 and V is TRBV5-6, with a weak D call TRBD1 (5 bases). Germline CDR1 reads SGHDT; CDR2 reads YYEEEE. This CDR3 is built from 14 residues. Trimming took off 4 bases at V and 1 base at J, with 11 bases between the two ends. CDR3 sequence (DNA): TGTGCCAGCAGCCACCAGGGAAGTAACTATGGCTACACCTTC. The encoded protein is CASSHQGSNYGYTF.

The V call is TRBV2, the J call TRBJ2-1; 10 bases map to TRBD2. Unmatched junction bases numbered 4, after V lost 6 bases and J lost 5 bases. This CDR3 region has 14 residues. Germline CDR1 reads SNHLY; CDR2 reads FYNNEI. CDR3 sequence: CASRGTSDHNEQFF. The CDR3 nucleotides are TGTGCCAGCAGGGGGACTAGCGACCACAATGAGCAGTTCTTC.

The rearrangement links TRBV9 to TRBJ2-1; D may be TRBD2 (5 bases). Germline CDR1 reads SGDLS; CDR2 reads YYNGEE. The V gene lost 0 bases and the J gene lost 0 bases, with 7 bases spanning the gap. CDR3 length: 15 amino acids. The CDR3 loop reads CASSVEAGSYNEQFF. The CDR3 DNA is TGTGCCAGCAGCGTAGAGGCGGGCTCCTACAATGAGCAGTTCTTC.

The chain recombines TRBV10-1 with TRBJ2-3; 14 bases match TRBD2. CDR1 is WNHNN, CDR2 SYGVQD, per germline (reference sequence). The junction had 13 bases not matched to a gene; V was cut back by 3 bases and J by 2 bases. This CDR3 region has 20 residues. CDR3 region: CASSDYLPGTSGGNTDTQYF. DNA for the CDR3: TGCGCCAGCAGTGATTACCTGCCCGGGACTAGCGGGGGAAACACAGATACGCAGTATTTT.

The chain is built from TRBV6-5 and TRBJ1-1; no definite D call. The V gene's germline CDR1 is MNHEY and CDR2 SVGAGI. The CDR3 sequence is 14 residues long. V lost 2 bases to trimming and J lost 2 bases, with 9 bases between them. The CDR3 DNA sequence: TGTGCCAGCAGTTACGGATCGACTAACACTGAAGCTTTCTTT. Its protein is CASSYGSTNTEAFF.